The rows below give T cell receptor beta chains drawn from one sample of a study of cytotoxic CD8 clonotypes in ibrutinib-treated CLL. TCRdb's table, derived via immunoSEQ multiplex PCR, lists solely in-frame clones and lacks some. Seen here are roughly 97,000 clones, about 72% observed once, and the top ten hold around 32%. The sample here was PBMCs, taken after 12 months of ibrutinib treatment. These receptors came from a human donor with chronic lymphocytic leukemia. The CDR3 runs from the conserved cysteine through the conserved F or W. Each record gives: J gene, D gene, clone size, V gene, CDR3 protein, CDR3 DNA. A D gene is named only where the DNA matches it firmly. The listing skips clone size in some rows; elsewhere it reads once, few, many or a size class.

J gene: TRBJ1-5
D gene: -
clone size: -
V gene: TRBV21-1
CDR3 protein: CASSNGGGGPQHF
CDR3 DNA: TGTGCCAGCAGCAACGGCGGTGGTGGGCCCCAGCATTTT

J gene: TRBJ1-4
D gene: -
clone size: -
V gene: TRBV20-1
CDR3 protein: CSANFGDRVFF
CDR3 DNA: TGCAGTGCCAATTTTGGGGATAGGGTGTTTTTT

J gene: TRBJ1-1
D gene: -
clone size: -
V gene: TRBV11-2
CDR3 protein: CASSLAGNTEAFF
CDR3 DNA: TGTGCCAGCAGCTTAGCGGGGAACACTGAAGCTTTCTTT

J gene: TRBJ1-4
D gene: TRBD1
clone size: -
V gene: TRBV7-2
CDR3 protein: CASSPSGQGAPGEKLFF
CDR3 DNA: TGTGCCAGCAGCCCCTCGGGACAGGGGGCGCCAGGGGAAAAACTGTTTTTT

J gene: TRBJ2-2
D gene: -
clone size: -
V gene: TRBV27
CDR3 protein: CASSLYHTGELFF
CDR3 DNA: TGTGCCAGCAGTCTTTATCACACCGGGGAGCTGTTTTTT

J gene: TRBJ2-3
D gene: -
clone size: -
V gene: TRBV5-6
CDR3 protein: CASSLGLVPDTQYF
CDR3 DNA: TGTGCCAGCAGCTTGGGACTCGTTCCAGATACGCAGTATTTT

J gene: TRBJ1-1
D gene: -
clone size: -
V gene: TRBV5-4
CDR3 protein: CASSPSPRDEAFF
CDR3 DNA: TGTGCCAGCAGCCCCTCCCCCCGTGACGAAGCTTTCTTT

J gene: TRBJ2-7
D gene: -
clone size: -
V gene: TRBV5-4
CDR3 protein: CASSVDRRYEQYF
CDR3 DNA: TGTGCCAGCAGCGTCGACAGGCGCTACGAGCAGTACTTC

J gene: TRBJ2-5
D gene: -
clone size: -
V gene: TRBV25-1
CDR3 protein: CASRLQGTETQYF
CDR3 DNA: TGTGCCAGCAGACTACAGGGAACGGAGACCCAGTACTTC

J gene: TRBJ1-2
D gene: -
clone size: -
V gene: TRBV19
CDR3 protein: CASSPGPGYGYTF
CDR3 DNA: TGTGCCAGTAGCCCTGGACCTGGCTATGGCTACACCTTC

J gene: TRBJ1-4
D gene: -
clone size: -
V gene: TRBV4-1
CDR3 protein: CASSQMDSNNEKLFF
CDR3 DNA: TGCGCCAGCAGCCAGATGGACAGCAATAATGAAAAACTGTTTTTT

J gene: TRBJ1-4
D gene: -
clone size: -
V gene: TRBV6-9
CDR3 protein: CASRGTNEKLFF
CDR3 DNA: TGTGCTTCCAGGGGAACTAATGAAAAACTGTTTTTT

J gene: TRBJ2-7
D gene: -
clone size: -
V gene: TRBV11-2
CDR3 protein: CASSHSRDLNPYEQYF
CDR3 DNA: TGTGCCAGCAGCCACTCAAGGGACCTAAACCCCTACGAGCAGTACTTC

J gene: TRBJ2-3
D gene: -
clone size: -
V gene: TRBV23-1
CDR3 protein: CASSQSGRFRDTQYF
CDR3 DNA: TGCGCCAGCAGTCAATCGGGGCGCTTTAGGGATACGCAGTATTTT

J gene: TRBJ2-5
D gene: -
clone size: -
V gene: TRBV5-4
CDR3 protein: CASSLEGTQYF
CDR3 DNA: TGTGCCAGCAGCTTAGAAGGGACCCAGTACTTC

J gene: TRBJ2-7
D gene: TRBD1
clone size: once
V gene: TRBV7-2
CDR3 protein: CASSLRRQGTYEQYF
CDR3 DNA: TGTGCCAGCAGCTTACGTCGACAGGGAACCTACGAGCAGTACTTC

J gene: TRBJ1-6
D gene: TRBD1
clone size: -
V gene: TRBV2
CDR3 protein: CASSGGQGYNSPLHF
CDR3 DNA: TGTGCCAGCAGTGGGGGACAGGGGTATAATTCACCCCTCCACTTT